This T cell receptor (beta chain) was profiled in a study of T cells after posttransplantation cyclophosphamide. The study's findings and limits: Donor CD8+ memory clones often dominated recipient blood repertoires at later times. Tissue-infiltrating T cells from skin or gut overlapped little with blood T cells. TRB clonality was highly associated with recipient CMV seropositivity and reactivation.

A marrow graft followed busulfan-fludarabine conditioning, with cyclophosphamide on days +3 and +4. This clone was seen at least ten times. The antigen remains undetermined. The CDR3 extends over 18 amino acids. Germline values: CDR1 MNHEY, CDR2 SMNVEV (reference sequence). The V gene lost 5 bases and the J gene lost 1 base, with 24 bases spanning the gap. Sequencing used immunoSEQ multiplex PCR; TCRdb keeps in-frame clones, though not all of them. The sample holds more than 10,000 clones, and no clone turns up only once. This specimen was PBMCs, taken after allogeneic stem cell transplant with posttransplant cyclophosphamide. The origin of this receptor is a female patient aged 40 to 50 who received an allogeneic stem cell transplant from an unrelated donor, was CMV-positive, and had acute GVHD only. The T cells may partly be graft donor cells. This rearrangement joins TRBV27 to TRBJ2-7; tentatively, D is TRBD2 (6 bases). The CDR3 here is CASSIPLLTGTGSYEQYF. The DNA for the CDR3 is TGTGCCAGCAGTATACCACTACTCACCGGGACTGGATCCTACGAGCAGTACTTC.